The next 5 T cell receptor beta chains were all read from a single sample in a study of post-analysis software for immune sequencing data. Their specific antigens are unknown. Unique molecular identifiers had been added to the TCR beta cDNA libraries. Each CDR3 protein gets one entry after TCRdb re-called the PCR reads with MiXCR. The table shows about 540,000 distinct CDR3 sequences, with around a third occurring only once. Findings and limits, study-wide: Four to six TRBV segments were more frequent in patients than controls; TRBV5-6, TRBV5-1 and TRBV20-1 belonged to this group.

The sequenced material came from blood. The receptors were gathered from a girl under 18 with multiple sclerosis.

This clonotype was counted once. This chain uses TRBV20-1 with TRBJ1-2, with D unresolved. Trimming stripped 0 bases from V and 1 base from J, with 9 bases between. The CDR3 is 14 residues long. CDR1 DFQATT and CDR2 SNEGSKA come from the germline V gene (reference sequence). The CDR3 region has the DNA TGCAGTGCTAGAGACCAGAGACTTAACTATGGCTACACCTTC. This gives the protein CSARDQRLNYGYTF.

This clonotype showed up many times. The chain is built from TRBV9 and TRBJ2-5; 8 bases are a match to TRBD2. This CDR3 spans 15 amino acids. Looked up from germline, CDR1 is SGDLS and CDR2 is YYNGEE. The junction had 6 bases not matched to a gene; V was cut back by 2 bases and J by 3 bases. Here the CDR3 DNA reads TGTGCCAGCAGCGTTGGAACTAGCGGAAAAGAGACCCAGTACTTC. This gives the protein CASSVGTSGKETQYF.

The table lists this clonotype with a few counts. The chain recombines TRBV6-6 with TRBJ2-7; the D gene is possibly TRBD2 (5 bases). This CDR3 is built from 14 residues. The V gene's germline CDR1 is MNHNY and CDR2 SVGAGI (reference sequence). Trimming removed 5 bases at V and 7 bases at J, with 18 bases between. Here the CDR3 DNA reads TGTGCCAGCAGTAGAGGGAACTCCTACAATGAGCAGTACTTC. Its protein is CASSRGNSYNEQYF.

Here the CDR3 reads CASSLSRDRGREQYF. The CDR3 DNA reads TGTGCCAGCAGTTTATCCCGGGACAGGGGGCGGGAGCAGTACTTC. The J gene is TRBJ2-7, the V gene TRBV27; 12 nucleotides align to TRBD1. This CDR3 has 15 amino acids. With V trimmed by 0 bases and J by 7 bases, 4 bases remained unmatched. Germline values: CDR1 MNHEY, CDR2 SMNVEV (reference sequence).

The table lists this clonotype with a few counts. The chain carries TRBV20-1 and TRBJ2-1; the D is unclear. Trimming cost V 5 bases and J 5 bases, with 16 bases left between them. Germline values: CDR1 DFQATT, CDR2 SNEGSKA (reference sequence). This CDR3 region has 14 residues. The CDR3 protein is CSAYLSSPNNEQFF. DNA of the CDR3: TGCAGTGCTTACCTTAGCTCTCCGAACAATGAGCAGTTCTTC.